The T cell receptor beta chain under discussion was sequenced for a study of blood T cell repertoires in COVID-19. Study as a whole: Samples came from the United States, Italy and Spain, spanning acute and convalescent COVID-19. PBMCs, B-cell-depleted T cells, or T cells provided the cDNA or gDNA that made up the material.

Authors' processing steps: Quantification of nucleated cells was approximated via reference gene primer amplification. Repertoires were generated with immunoSEQ multiplex PCR, while TCRdb's copy carries only in-frame clones and drops some. V and J calls and clone size are given by that table; D and trimming were obtained from the DNA. The repertoire has 95,000 to 110,000 clones, roughly 80% of them found once; the top ten carry 12%. The V end lost 3 bases, the J end lost 9 bases, and 13 bases lay between the germline ends. CDR3 length: 13 amino acids. Germline assignment: CDR1 SGHNT and CDR2 YYREEE (reference sequence).

The chain employs TRBV5-4 and TRBJ2-1; TRBD2 might be the D (5 bases). Sequencing input: peripheral blood. The clonotype comes from a human donor in a cohort sampled during active COVID-19. CDR3 protein: CASSSGEGAEQFF. CDR3 nucleotides: TGTGCCAGCAGCTCCGGAGAGGGTGCTGAGCAGTTCTTC.